This T cell receptor (beta chain) was captured in a study of blood T cell repertoires in COVID-19. Whole-study context: Sites across the United States, Italy and Spain contributed samples from acute and convalescent COVID-19. PBMCs, B-cell-depleted T cells, or T cells provided the cDNA or gDNA that made up the material.

In its sample, this clone was seen once. Seattle patients were enrolled while actively infected and followed longitudinally. In the study's own analysis: Amplified reference gene primers provided the basis for estimating nucleated cell counts. Produced via immunoSEQ multiplex PCR; TCRdb's table is partial and in-frame only. Clone size and V and J calls were adopted from that table, with D and trimming inferred from the DNA. The profile covers about 180,000 clones, with 80% to 85% appearing a single time and roughly 7.5% taken by the ten largest. Looked up from germline, CDR1 is SNHLY and CDR2 is FYNNEI. This CDR3 region has 14 residues. The ends were cut back, 4 bases at V and 1 base at J, with 10 bases in the middle.

This chain connects TRBV2 to TRBJ1-1; weak D call: TRBD1 (5 bases). Sequencing used peripheral blood. The clonotype comes from a woman aged 65 to 85 with COVID-19, enrolled during active disease. The CDR3 loop is CASSAFTGNTEAFF. CDR3 DNA: TGTGCCAGCAGTGCCTTTACAGGGAACACTGAAGCTTTCTTT.